The rows below give T cell receptor beta chains drawn from one sample of a study of blood T cell repertoires in COVID-19. Produced via immunoSEQ multiplex PCR; TCRdb's table is partial and in-frame only. This sample carries roughly 250,000 clones, 70% to 90% of them seen once, and the ten largest clones take roughly 4%. Source material: PBMCs or T cells enriched from blood (not recorded which). These receptors all come from a woman aged 30 to 39 who had recovered from COVID-19. The CDR3 runs from the conserved cysteine through the conserved F or W. Clone size is stated in some rows and not others, as once, few, many or a class when expanded.

j_call: TRBJ1-1; clone_size: -; v_call: TRBV9; cdr3_aa: CASSAAQGVNTEAFF
j_call: TRBJ1-2; clone_size: once; v_call: TRBV29-1; cdr3_aa: CSSTGDGYGYTF
j_call: TRBJ2-1; clone_size: -; v_call: TRBV7-9; cdr3_aa: CASSLAISSYNEQFF
j_call: TRBJ1-1; clone_size: -; v_call: TRBV18; cdr3_aa: CASSPWDTNTEAFF
j_call: TRBJ1-3; clone_size: -; v_call: TRBV19; cdr3_aa: CASTYTGRSSGNTIYF
j_call: TRBJ1-2; clone_size: once; v_call: TRBV18; cdr3_aa: CASSPLRLQPSYGYTF
j_call: TRBJ2-1; clone_size: -; v_call: TRBV5-1; cdr3_aa: CASSLLSAGGNNEQFF
j_call: TRBJ2-1; clone_size: -; v_call: TRBV25-1; cdr3_aa: CASSDVAASYNEQFF
j_call: TRBJ1-1; clone_size: -; v_call: TRBV10-3; cdr3_aa: CAIRPGGMNTEAFF
j_call: TRBJ1-2; clone_size: few; v_call: TRBV14; cdr3_aa: CASSPKQGSGYTF
j_call: TRBJ2-7; clone_size: -; v_call: TRBV6-5; cdr3_aa: CASSRDSTTYEQYF
j_call: TRBJ1-2; clone_size: -; v_call: TRBV30; cdr3_aa: CAWSVTGRPYGYTF
j_call: TRBJ1-2; clone_size: few; v_call: TRBV6-1; cdr3_aa: CASSEGTTSNGYTF
j_call: TRBJ2-7; clone_size: -; v_call: TRBV19; cdr3_aa: CASSILTAPPLSYEQYF
j_call: TRBJ2-7; clone_size: -; v_call: TRBV10-3; cdr3_aa: CAISESADRVSYEQYF
j_call: TRBJ2-5; clone_size: -; v_call: TRBV28; cdr3_aa: CASSWGRAETQYF
j_call: TRBJ1-5; clone_size: -; v_call: TRBV6-2/TRBV6-3; cdr3_aa: CASSYEFRGDQPQHF
j_call: TRBJ1-5; clone_size: few; v_call: TRBV10-3; cdr3_aa: CAISDNSNQPQHF
j_call: TRBJ2-2; clone_size: -; v_call: TRBV10-3; cdr3_aa: CAITPSGNTGELFF
j_call: TRBJ2-7; clone_size: -; v_call: TRBV9; cdr3_aa: CASSVGTGASSYEQYF
j_call: TRBJ1-1; clone_size: -; v_call: TRBV2; cdr3_aa: CASSERGGGRTEAFF
j_call: TRBJ2-1; clone_size: -; v_call: TRBV30; cdr3_aa: CAWSVVLAGYNEQFF
j_call: TRBJ2-1; clone_size: -; v_call: TRBV5-1; cdr3_aa: CASSLGLDINEQFF
j_call: TRBJ2-5; clone_size: -; v_call: TRBV6-5; cdr3_aa: CASSRGYQETQYF
j_call: TRBJ1-1; clone_size: -; v_call: TRBV28; cdr3_aa: CASSLRSGEAFF
j_call: TRBJ2-7; clone_size: -; v_call: TRBV7-2; cdr3_aa: CASSPLGAGASYEQYF
j_call: TRBJ2-3; clone_size: few; v_call: TRBV28; cdr3_aa: CASDRTDKDTQYF
j_call: TRBJ2-7; clone_size: -; v_call: TRBV10-3; cdr3_aa: CAIKGARTGEYEQYF
j_call: TRBJ2-3; clone_size: once; v_call: TRBV7-9; cdr3_aa: CASSAQGFADTQYF
j_call: TRBJ1-6; clone_size: once; v_call: TRBV7-9; cdr3_aa: CASRPLPSSYNSPLHF
j_call: TRBJ2-3; clone_size: -; v_call: TRBV5-1; cdr3_aa: CASSLEGGTDTQYF
j_call: TRBJ2-3; clone_size: -; v_call: TRBV7-3; cdr3_aa: CASSSSGRTDTQYF
j_call: TRBJ2-3; clone_size: -; v_call: TRBV5-4; cdr3_aa: CASSGIGGTDTQYF
j_call: TRBJ1-2; clone_size: -; v_call: TRBV29-1; cdr3_aa: CSVPRAPYGYTF
j_call: TRBJ2-3; clone_size: -; v_call: TRBV5-5; cdr3_aa: CASSVPSGSTDTQYF
j_call: TRBJ2-3; clone_size: -; v_call: TRBV7-2; cdr3_aa: CASSLANGGSGGTDTQYF
j_call: TRBJ1-5; clone_size: -; v_call: TRBV19; cdr3_aa: CASSRDRGLGSNQPQHF
j_call: TRBJ1-5; clone_size: -; v_call: TRBV6-5; cdr3_aa: CASRTGRDQPQHF
j_call: TRBJ1-1; clone_size: -; v_call: TRBV19; cdr3_aa: CASKVVGGGRTEAFF
j_call: TRBJ1-2; clone_size: -; v_call: TRBV18; cdr3_aa: CASSPQGTGDFYGYTF
j_call: TRBJ1-6; clone_size: -; v_call: TRBV2; cdr3_aa: CARSGQGGSPLHF
j_call: TRBJ2-2; clone_size: -; v_call: TRBV30; cdr3_aa: CAWSDGTSGTGELFF
j_call: TRBJ2-2; clone_size: -; v_call: TRBV27; cdr3_aa: CASSLLARQGAGELFF
j_call: TRBJ2-7; clone_size: -; v_call: TRBV29-1; cdr3_aa: CSVVSPIPNEQYF
j_call: TRBJ1-6; clone_size: -; v_call: TRBV2; cdr3_aa: CASIPDLNSPLHF
j_call: TRBJ1-2; clone_size: -; v_call: TRBV6-1; cdr3_aa: CASSEGVSLPTSYGYTF
j_call: TRBJ2-1; clone_size: -; v_call: TRBV6-4; cdr3_aa: CASSDGPRGSYNEQFF
j_call: TRBJ1-5; clone_size: once; v_call: TRBV3-1/TRBV3-2; cdr3_aa: CASSQGQGFGNQPQHF
j_call: TRBJ2-1; clone_size: -; v_call: TRBV30; cdr3_aa: CAWVGTGGIHQYNEQFF
j_call: TRBJ2-1; clone_size: -; v_call: TRBV28; cdr3_aa: CASSAGGRDEQFF
j_call: TRBJ2-5; clone_size: once; v_call: TRBV5-1; cdr3_aa: CASSSSTGIKTQYF
j_call: TRBJ1-2; clone_size: few; v_call: TRBV29-1; cdr3_aa: CSVEDSGPLRGYTF
j_call: TRBJ1-2; clone_size: once; v_call: TRBV19; cdr3_aa: CASSQGALGYTF
j_call: TRBJ2-7; clone_size: -; v_call: TRBV5-4; cdr3_aa: CASSFSGGPYYEQYF
j_call: TRBJ2-7; clone_size: -; v_call: TRBV6-5; cdr3_aa: CASSRRTGNYEQYF